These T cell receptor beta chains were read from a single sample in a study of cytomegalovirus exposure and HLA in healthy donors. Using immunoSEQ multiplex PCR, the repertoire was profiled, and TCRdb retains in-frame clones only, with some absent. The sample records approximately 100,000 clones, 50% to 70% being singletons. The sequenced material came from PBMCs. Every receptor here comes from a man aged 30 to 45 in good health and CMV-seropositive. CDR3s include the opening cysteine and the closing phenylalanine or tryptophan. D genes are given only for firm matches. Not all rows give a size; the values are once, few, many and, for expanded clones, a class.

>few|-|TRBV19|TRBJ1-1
TGTGCCAGTAGCCCGACAGGATCGAACACTGAAGCTTTCTTT
CASSPTGSNTEAFF
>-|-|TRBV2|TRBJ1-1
TGTGCCAGCAGTGAGGGGGCCCACACTGAAGCTTTCTTT
CASSEGAHTEAFF
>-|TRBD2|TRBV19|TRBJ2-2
TGTGCCAGTAGTATAGTTGGCAGCGGGGGCACCGGGGAGCTGTTTTTT
CASSIVGSGGTGELFF
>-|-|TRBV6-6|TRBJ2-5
TGTGCCAGCAGTTACCTAGGAGAGGGAGTGGGAGAGACCCAGTACTTC
CASSYLGEGVGETQYF
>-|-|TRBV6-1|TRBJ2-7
TGTGCCAGCAACCGGGTCTTGGGCTCCTACGAGCAGTACTTC
CASNRVLGSYEQYF
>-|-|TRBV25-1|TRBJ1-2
TGTGCCAGCACCAAGGGAGTTTTATATGGCTACACCTTC
CASTKGVLYGYTF
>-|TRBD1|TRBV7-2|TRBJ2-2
TGTGCCAGCCTCCAAGGGACAGGGTACACCGGGGAGCTGTTTTTT
CASLQGTGYTGELFF
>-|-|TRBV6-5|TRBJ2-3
TGTGCCAGCAGTATTTACGCGAGCACAGATACGCAGTATTTT
CASSIYASTDTQYF
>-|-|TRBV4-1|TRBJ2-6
TGCGCCAGCAGCCCGAGGGGGGCCAACGTCCTGACTTTC
CASSPRGANVLTF
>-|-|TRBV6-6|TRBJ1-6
TGTGCCAGCAGTTATAGAAATTCACCCCTCCACTTT
CASSYRNSPLHF
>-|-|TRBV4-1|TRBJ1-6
TGCGCCAGCAGCCAAGTCACGGGCTTGGGCCCAGGGTCACCCCTCCACTTT
CASSQVTGLGPGSPLHF
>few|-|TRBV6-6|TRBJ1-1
TGTGCCAGCAGTCGGGGGTCTGAAGCTTTCTTT
CASSRGSEAFF
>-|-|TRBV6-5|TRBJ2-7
TGTGCCAGCAGTTACTCCTCAGGGGACTACGAGCAGTACTTC
CASSYSSGDYEQYF
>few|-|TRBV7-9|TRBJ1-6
TGTGCCAGCAGCTTAGGGTCCACCCAGTATAATTCACCCCTCCACTTT
CASSLGSTQYNSPLHF
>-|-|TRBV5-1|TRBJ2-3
TGCGCCAGCAGCCCCGGACTGACTAGCACAGATACGCAGTATTTT
CASSPGLTSTDTQYF
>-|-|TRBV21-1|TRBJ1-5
TGTGCCAGCAGCAAAATTCGGGGTCGGAACAATCAGCCCCAGCATTTT
CASSKIRGRNNQPQHF
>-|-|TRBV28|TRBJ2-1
TGTGCCAGCAGTTTACCATTAGCTTTATACAATGAGCAGTTCTTC
CASSLPLALYNEQFF
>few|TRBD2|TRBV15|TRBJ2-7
TGTGCCACCAGCAGAGATCCGCTAGCGGGCGAGCAGTACTTC
CATSRDPLAGEQYF
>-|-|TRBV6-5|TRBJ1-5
TGTGCCAGCAGTGCAGGGGTTTGGGGTCAGCCCCAGCATTTT
CASSAGVWGQPQHF
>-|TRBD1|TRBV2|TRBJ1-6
TGTGCCAGCACCGGACAGGGGGGTTCACCCCTCCACTTT
CASTGQGGSPLHF
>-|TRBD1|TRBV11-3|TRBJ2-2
TGTGCCAGCAGCGAAGACAGGGGGTTCGGGGAGCTGTTTTTT
CASSEDRGFGELFF
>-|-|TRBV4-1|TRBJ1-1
TGCGCCAGCAGCCAAAGCCGGACGAGGGGACAACGAGAAGCTTTCTTT
CASSQSRTRGQREAFF
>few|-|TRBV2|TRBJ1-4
TGTGCCAGCAGTCCCCTAGAAAAACTGTTTTTT
CASSPLEKLFF
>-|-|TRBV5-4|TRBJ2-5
TGTGCCAGCGGGCCCAAGGATAAAGAGACCCAGTACTTC
CASGPKDKETQYF
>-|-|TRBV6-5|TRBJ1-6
TGTGCCAGCAGAGTAGAGCAGGCCACACCCCTCCACTTT
CASRVEQATPLHF
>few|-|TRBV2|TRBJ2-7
TGTGACAAGAGTGACGCCTACGAGCAGTACTTC
CDKSDAYEQYF
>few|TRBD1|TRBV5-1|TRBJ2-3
TGCGCCAGCAGCTTGGGAGGGACAGGGGGAGATACGCAGTATTTT
CASSLGGTGGDTQYF
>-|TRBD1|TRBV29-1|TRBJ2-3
TGCAGCGTTGTGAGAGGACAGGGGGCTCCCGATACGCAGTATTTT
CSVVRGQGAPDTQYF
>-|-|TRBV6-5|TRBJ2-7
TGTGCCAGCAGTTACTTTGGCGGGCTATCCTACGAGCAGTACTTC
CASSYFGGLSYEQYF
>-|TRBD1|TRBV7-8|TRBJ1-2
TGTGCCATTGGCAGGGGGGTTCCCCAAGGCTACACCTTC
CAIGRGVPQGYTF
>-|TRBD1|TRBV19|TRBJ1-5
TGTGCCAGTACCACCGGGACAGGGGTATGGGGCAATCAGCCCCAGCATTTT
CASTTGTGVWGNQPQHF
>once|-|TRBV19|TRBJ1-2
TGTGCCAGTAGTCCCTTAGGAACATCGGGTAACTATGGCTACACCTTC
CASSPLGTSGNYGYTF
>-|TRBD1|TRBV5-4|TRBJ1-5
TGTGCCAGCAGCGTTGACAGGGGGCAAAATCAGCCCCAGCATTTT
CASSVDRGQNQPQHF
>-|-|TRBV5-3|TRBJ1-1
TGTGCCAGAAGACGGGACATCTTGAACACTGAAGCTTTCTTT
CARRRDILNTEAFF
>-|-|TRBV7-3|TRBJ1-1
TGTGCCAGCAGCCCCCGGGCAGGGGATGAAGCTTTCTTT
CASSPRAGDEAFF
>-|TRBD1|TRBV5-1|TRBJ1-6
TGCGCCAGCAGCTCAGGACAGGGGGGATCACCCCTCCACTTT
CASSSGQGGSPLHF